Below are 22 T cell receptor beta chains sequenced from a single sample in a study of human T cells and chemical hapten exposure. Time point denoted: pre-sensitization, week 0. Stated treatment: therapeutic diphenylcyclopropenone sensitization with weekly scalp DPC. TCRdb called the RACE reads again in MiXCR, with one record for every CDR3 protein. Here the sample spans about 250,000 distinct CDR3 sequences, about 7.7% being singletons. The sequenced sample was whole blood, obtained in connection with sensitization to the hapten diphenylcyclopropenone (DPC). These receptors originate from a man aged 18 to 29 with alopecia areata. Some clones in this sample may be carry-over from other donors' samples.

Only a few counts were recorded for this clonotype. The chain joins TRBV15 to TRBJ1-4; D is undetermined. The germline V gene encodes CDR1 LNHNV and CDR2 YYDKDF (reference sequence). CDR3 size: 16 residues. Trimming removed 5 bases at V and 7 bases at J, with 20 bases between. DNA for the CDR3: TGTGCCACCAGCGAAATTGGTTTAGGCGTTGGTGAAAAACTGTTTTTT. Translating it yields CATSEIGLGVGEKLFF. Based on the CDR3 plus reference TRBV15 and TRBJ1-4, the full variable domain is DAMVIQNPRYQVTQFGKPVTLSCSQTLNHNVMYWYQQKSSQAPKLLFHYYDKDFNNEADTPDNFQSRRPNTSFCFLDIRSPGLGDTAMYLCATSEIGLGVGEKLFFGSGTQLSVL.

This clonotype was detected ten times or more. The chain links TRBV29-1 to TRBJ2-7, with 7 bases lining up with TRBD1. Trimming at V came to 4 bases and at J to 0 bases, leaving 3 bases not matched to a gene. Germline assignment: CDR1 SQVTM and CDR2 ANQGSEA. The CDR3 has 13 amino acids. The CDR3 nucleotides are TGCAGCGTTGCGGGACAGCACTCCTACGAGCAGTACTTC. Its translation is CSVAGQHSYEQYF.

Comment on this clonotype: At one of its ends the junction is not consistent with the germline gene, which may arise from a read error. The chain joins TRBV11-2 to TRBJ2-5; D may be TRBD1 (5 bases). The V gene's germline CDR1 is SGHAT and CDR2 FQNNGV. The CDR3 totals 13 residues. The CDR3 here is CANSSSGSGTQYF. CDR3 nucleotides: TGTGCCAACAGCTCATCAGGGTCTGGGACCCAGTACTTC.

This clonotype was seen only a few times. This sequence joins TRBV12-3 or TRBV12-4 and TRBJ2-2, with D possibly matching TRBD1 (6 bases). The CDR3 loop spans 15 amino acids. The V and J ends lost 5 bases and 4 bases respectively, with 14 bases between them. The CDR3 protein is CASSGTSRSTGELFF. The DNA for the CDR3 is TGTGCCAGCAGTGGGACATCCAGGAGCACCGGGGAGCTGTTTTTT.

The chain has TRBV5-6 and TRBJ1-6; D is uncertain. The CDR3 loop spans 16 amino acids. Germline V gene lookup returns CDR1 SGHDT and CDR2 YYEEEE. Deletions cut 5 bases from V and 7 bases from J, with 19 bases between. The DNA of the CDR3 is TGTGCCAGCAGACTTAGGGATCTCGACGGGAATTCACCCCTCCACTTT. Residues: CASRLRDLDGNSPLHF.

In this sample, this clonotype turned up a few times. One junction end does not reproduce the germline sequence, and a read error may be involved. J is TRBJ2-5 and V is TRBV3-1; D is ambiguous. Germline V gene sequence: CDR1 LGHDT, CDR2 YNNKEL (reference sequence). The CDR3 totals 11 residues. This CDR3 is CASSLQETQHF. Written as DNA, the CDR3 is TGTGCCAGCAGCCTTCAAGAGACCCAGCACTTC.

This clonotype was seen repeatedly, ten times or more. This chain links TRBV5-1 with TRBJ1-6, with TRBD1 identical over 8 bases. V lost 3 bases, J lost 3 bases, and 2 bases stayed unmatched. This CDR3 spans 15 amino acids. Germline V gene lookup returns CDR1 SGHRS and CDR2 YFSETQ. CDR3 nucleotide sequence: TGCGCCAGCAGCTCAACAGGGGGCTATAATTCACCCCTCCACTTT. Its protein is CASSSTGGYNSPLHF.

This clonotype came up a few times. This chain uses TRBV7-2 with TRBJ1-4; D remains ambiguous. Trimming cost V 2 bases and J 4 bases, with 11 bases left between them. Per germline, CDR1 SGHTA and CDR2 FQGNSA. This CDR3 has 15 amino acids. CDR3 protein: CASSLLLGGNEKLFF. The CDR3 coding sequence is TGTGCCAGCAGCTTATTGCTAGGTGGTAATGAAAAACTGTTTTTT.

This chain uses TRBV7-2 with TRBJ2-6, with D maybe TRBD1 (5 bases). V was clipped by 4 bases and J by 0 bases, with 7 bases between them. The CDR3 runs 15 residues. Germline V gene data show CDR1 as SGHTA and CDR2 as FQGNSA. The DNA for the CDR3 is TGTGCCAGCAGCTCGGACATCTCTGGGGCCAACGTCCTGACTTTC. Translating it yields CASSSDISGANVLTF.

This clonotype was detected ten times or more. The rearrangement links TRBV5-1 to TRBJ2-4; no firm D call. This CDR3 has 14 residues. Germline-derived CDR1 and CDR2 are SGHRS and YFSETQ. V was clipped by 5 bases and J by 6 bases, with 15 bases between them. This CDR3 reads CASSLTVSGNIQYF. As DNA, the CDR3 is TGCGCCAGCAGTTTGACGGTTTCGGGAAACATTCAGTACTTC.

This clonotype was observed at least ten times. This chain joins TRBV12-3 or TRBV12-4 and TRBJ1-3; the match to TRBD1 covers 8 bases. With 3 bases clipped from V and 4 bases from J, the junction kept 2 bases outside the gene matches. There are 14 residues in the CDR3. The CDR3 here is CASSFGTGGNTIYF. The CDR3 DNA reads TGTGCCAGCAGTTTTGGGACAGGCGGAAACACCATATATTTT.

This clonotype was seen a handful of times. The chain couples TRBV7-2 to TRBJ2-7; D unresolved. Trimming removed 1 base from V and 2 bases from J, with 9 bases in between. The CDR3 has 14 amino acids. The germline V gene has CDR1 SGHTA and CDR2 FQGNSA. The CDR3 bases are TGTGCCAGCAGCTTAGAGAGTGATACCTACGAGCAGTACTTC. Translation: CASSLESDTYEQYF. Drawing the rest from reference TRBV7-2 and TRBJ2-7, the complete variable domain is GAGVSQSPSNKVTEKGKDVELRCDPISGHTALYWYRQSLGQGLEFLIYFQGNSAPDKSGLPSDRFSAERTGGSVSTLTIQRTQQEDSAVYLCASSLESDTYEQYFGPGTRLTVT.

This clonotype was recorded at least ten times. The J gene is TRBJ1-1, the V gene TRBV7-2; no reliable D call. V was clipped by 5 bases and J by 1 base, with 8 bases between them. CDR3 length: 13 amino acids. Germline CDR1 reads SGHTA; CDR2 reads FQGNSA. The CDR3 DNA sequence: TGTGCCAGCAGCGTGACATGGAACACTGAAGCTTTCTTT. Protein product: CASSVTWNTEAFF.

This clonotype was seen many times. The V call is TRBV11-2, the J call TRBJ1-2; no clear D. CDR3 length: 12 residues. V lost 5 bases and J lost 9, with 13 bases in between. Germline V gene data show CDR1 as SGHAT and CDR2 as FQNNGV. CDR3 sequence reads: CASSPSSASYTF. The CDR3 nucleotides are TGTGCCAGCAGCCCTTCCTCAGCGAGCTACACCTTC. The variable domain in full, completed from reference TRBV11-2 and TRBJ1-2, reads EAGVAQSPRYKIIEKRQSVAFWCNPISGHATLYWYQQILGQGPKLLIQFQNNGVVDDSQLPKDRFSAERLKGVDSTLKIQPAKLEDSAVYLCASSPSSASYTFGSGTRLTVV.

This clonotype appeared a few times. The chain uses TRBV7-9 and TRBJ1-3; D is unresolved. The CDR3 sequence is 14 residues long. The germline gives CDR1 SEHNR, CDR2 FQNEAQ (reference sequence). The V end was cut by 5 bases, the J end by 2 bases, with 10 bases between. The CDR3 DNA reads as TGTGCCAGCAGCCCCCCAGCTACTGGAAACACCATATATTTT. Translated, it gives CASSPPATGNTIYF.

The V call is TRBV6-1, the J call TRBJ1-3; D possibly corresponds to TRBD1 (6 bases). V lost 5 bases to trimming and J lost 0 bases, with 20 bases between them. The CDR3 contains 18 residues. Looked up from germline, CDR1 is MNHNS and CDR2 is SASEGT. The CDR3 region is CASSSQTGARLSGNTIYF. In DNA form, the CDR3 reads TGTGCCAGCAGTTCTCAGACAGGTGCAAGACTCTCTGGAAACACCATATATTTT.

This clonotype was observed many times. The gene calls are TRBV10-3 and TRBJ1-5; D unresolved. The CDR3 runs 14 residues. V lost 5 bases and J lost 0, with 8 bases in between. Germline assignment: CDR1 ENHRY and CDR2 SYGVKD. CDR3 sequence: CAISQDGSNQPQHF. CDR3 DNA sequence: TGTGCCATCAGTCAGGACGGTAGCAATCAGCCCCAGCATTTT.

This chain links TRBV6-5 with TRBJ2-7; D is undetermined. CDR1 is MNHEY and CDR2 is SVGAGI in the germline V gene. The CDR3 is made up of 14 amino acids. Trimming left V 6 bases short and J 1 base short, with 13 bases between. CDR3 DNA: TGTGCCAGCAGACTAACGGACGGGTCCTACGAGCAGTACTTC. This sequence encodes CASRLTDGSYEQYF.

This clonotype was recorded at least ten times. This chain connects TRBV12-3 or TRBV12-4 to TRBJ2-2, with D tentatively TRBD1 (6 bases). The CDR3 runs 14 residues. V lost 4 bases to trimming and J lost 5 bases, with 11 bases between them. As DNA, the CDR3 is TGTGCCAGCAGTTACGGCAGGGGAACCGGGGAGCTGTTTTTT. Translating it yields CASSYGRGTGELFF.

This sequence joins TRBV27 and TRBJ1-3; D is possibly TRBD1 (5 bases). The CDR3 is made up of 13 amino acids. The germline CDR1 and CDR2 sequences are MNHEY and SMNVEV (reference sequence). The V end was cut by 5 bases, the J end by 3 bases, with 8 bases between. CDR3 coding DNA: TGTGCCAGCAGTAAGGACATTGGAAACACCATATATTTT. It codes for CASSKDIGNTIYF.

The chain has TRBV3-1 and TRBJ2-3; D tentatively reads TRBD1 or TRBD2 (6 bases each). The V gene's germline CDR1 is LGHDT and CDR2 YNNKEL (reference sequence). CDR3 length equals 15 residues. Deletions cut 2 bases from V and 0 bases from J, with 9 bases between. DNA for the CDR3: TGTGCCAGCAGCCAAACAGGGACTAGCACAGATACGCAGTATTTT. Protein product: CASSQTGTSTDTQYF.

The chain is built from TRBV20-1 and TRBJ1-2; 7 bases map to TRBD1. Germline V gene lookup returns CDR1 DFQATT and CDR2 SNEGSKA (reference sequence). Trimming cost V 1 base and J 5 bases; bases outside gene matches: 4. The CDR3 loop spans 13 amino acids. The DNA of the CDR3 is TGCAGTGCTAGAGCGGACAGGTCATATGGCTACACCTTC. This translates into CSARADRSYGYTF.